Following are 14 T cell receptor beta chains from one sample sequenced in a study of CD8 T cells in Susac syndrome (dated 2019 in TCRdb). The receptor library was made with the immunoSEQ multiplex PCR assay. RNA was extracted using the RNeasy kit, and roughly 0.45 to 1 microgram was reverse transcribed with random hexamers. TCRdb reworked the public reads: Q25 trimming with fastp, MiXCR clone assembly, productive beta chains retained. Duplicate CDR3 protein sequences are folded into a single record with the most common DNA and genes. The sample has about 200,000 distinct CDR3 sequences on record, about 94% of them singletons. The top ten clonotypes cover approximately 0.098% of the sample. Sequencing input: CD4+ T cells from PBMCs. Receptor source: a human donor in good health.

The chain combines TRBV7-3 with TRBJ2-2, with D possibly being TRBD1 or TRBD2 (7 bases each). Germline CDR1 is SGHTA and CDR2 is FQGTGA. Trimming left V 1 base short and J 5 bases short, with 20 bases between. The CDR3 is 18 residues long. In nucleotides, the CDR3 is TGTGCCAGCAGCTTAAGGGGAGGGAGACAGGGTCCAACCGGGGAGCTGTTTTTT. Residues: CASSLRGGRQGPTGELFF. The variable domain in full, with the rest retrieved from reference TRBV7-3 and TRBJ2-2, is GAGVSQTPSNKVTEKGKYVELRCDPISGHTALYWYRQSLGQGPEFLIYFQGTGAADDSGLPNDRFFAVRPEGSVSTLKIQRTERGDSAVYLCASSLRGGRQGPTGELFFGEGSRLTVL.

In DNA form, the CDR3 reads TGTGCCAGCAGTAAGGAGAGTCGCAATCAGCCCCAGCATTTT. Protein: CASSKESRNQPQHF. This chain uses TRBV2 with TRBJ1-5; D ambiguous. The CDR3 consists of 14 residues. From germline, CDR1 is SNHLY and CDR2 FYNNEI. V was cut by 5 bases and J by 2 bases, with 10 bases left in between.

The V and J genes are TRBV29-1 and TRBJ1-5; D ambiguous. V dropped 5 bases and J dropped 1 base, with 9 bases sitting between them. Germline loops: CDR1 SQVTM, CDR2 ANQGSEA. The CDR3 length is 13 residues. The CDR3 DNA is TGCAGCGTTCGTACAGAGAGCAATCAGCCCCAGCATTTT. It encodes CSVRTESNQPQHF.

This clonotype occurred once. The CDR3 bases are TGTGCCAGCAGCCCGAGGGGGTACACTGAAGCTTTCTTT. This encodes CASSPRGYTEAFF. This chain connects TRBV27 to TRBJ1-1; perhaps TRBD1 as D (6 bases). Trimming removed 6 bases from V and 3 bases from J, with 11 bases in between. CDR3 length: 13 amino acids. Germline CDR1 is MNHEY and CDR2 is SMNVEV (reference sequence).

This chain links TRBV14 with TRBJ2-3, with D unresolved. The germline CDR1 and CDR2 sequences are SGHDN and FVKESK. This CDR3 contains 16 residues. The V end was cut by 1 base, the J end by 0 bases, with 11 bases between. The DNA for the CDR3 is TGTGCCAGCAGCCAAGCTGTCGGATTCAGCACAGATACGCAGTATTTT. It yields the protein CASSQAVGFSTDTQYF. Based on the CDR3 plus reference TRBV14 and TRBJ2-3, the full variable domain is EAGVTQFPSHSVIEKGQTVTLRCDPISGHDNLYWYRRVMGKEIKFLLHFVKESKQDESGMPNNRFLAERTGGTYSTLKVQPAELEDSGVYFCASSQAVGFSTDTQYFGPGTRLTVL.

This chain uses TRBV5-1 with TRBJ2-1; D may be TRBD1 (5 bases). This CDR3 comprises 14 residues. The V end was cut by 2 bases, the J end by 8 bases, with 14 bases between. Germline values: CDR1 SGHRS, CDR2 YFSETQ. CDR3 nucleotides: TGCGCCAGCAGCTTAGGGGCAGGGTTGGATGAGCAGTTCTTC. This encodes CASSLGAGLDEQFF.

The chain couples TRBV7-2 to TRBJ2-1; D not resolved. Germline CDR1 SGHTA, CDR2 FQGNSA. Trimming left V 1 base short and J 7 bases short, with 5 bases between. There are 12 residues in the CDR3. The CDR3 loop is CASSLEWNEQFF. CDR3 nucleotides: TGTGCCAGCAGCTTAGAATGGAATGAGCAGTTCTTC. Based on the CDR3 plus reference TRBV7-2 and TRBJ2-1, the full variable domain is GAGVSQSPSNKVTEKGKDVELRCDPISGHTALYWYRQSLGQGLEFLIYFQGNSAPDKSGLPSDRFSAERTGGSVSTLTIQRTQQEDSAVYLCASSLEWNEQFFGPGTRLTVL.

This clonotype was seen a single time. V usage is TRBV20-1 and J usage is TRBJ1-1; no definite D call. CDR1 is DFQATT and CDR2 is SNEGSKA in the germline V gene (reference sequence). This CDR3 region has 13 residues. V gave up 5 bases and J gave up 1 base, with 11 bases separating them. In nucleotides, the CDR3 is TGCAGTGCTTTGCTGGAGGCGAACACTGAAGCTTTCTTT. Translation: CSALLEANTEAFF.

The rearrangement links TRBV20-1 to TRBJ2-5, with 11 nucleotides matching TRBD1. Germline V gene sequence: CDR1 DFQATT, CDR2 SNEGSKA (reference sequence). The V and J ends lost 6 bases and 3 bases, in that order; junction bases with no gene match: 3. The CDR3 spans 13 residues. CDR3 region: CSAAGQGEETQYF. DNA for the CDR3: TGCAGTGCGGCGGGACAGGGGGAAGAGACCCAGTACTTC.

This chain joins TRBV6-2 or TRBV6-3 and TRBJ2-1; 11 nucleotides match TRBD2. This CDR3 spans 17 amino acids. Germline CDR1 and CDR2: MNHEY and SVGEGT. V dropped 6 bases and J dropped 1; count of bases not matched to a gene: 8. The CDR3 DNA reads TGTGCCAGCAGATCACTAGCGGGGGCCCTGTCCTACAATGAGCAGTTCTTC. Protein product: CASRSLAGALSYNEQFF.

J is TRBJ1-1 and V is TRBV7-9, with D possibly TRBD1 on 6 matching bases. The CDR3 sequence is 12 residues long. Germline lookup yields CDR1 SEHNR and CDR2 FQNEAQ (reference sequence). Between the trimmed V and J ends, which lost 2 bases and 11 bases, there was a span of 12 bases. This chain's CDR3 is CASSLYGGAAFF. CDR3 coding DNA: TGTGCCAGCAGCTTATACGGGGGGGCGGCTTTCTTT.

The chain combines TRBV28 with TRBJ2-1; D is unresolved. Germline CDR1 and CDR2: MDHEN and SYDVKM. The CDR3 consists of 11 residues. Between the trimmed V and J ends, which lost 2 bases and 8 bases, there was a span of 4 bases. CDR3 region: CASSLLDEQFF. The DNA of the CDR3 is TGTGCCAGCAGTTTACTCGATGAGCAGTTCTTC.

V usage is TRBV3-1 and J usage is TRBJ2-3; 8 bases fit TRBD2. The CDR3 has 15 amino acids. Per the germline V gene, CDR1 is LGHDT and CDR2 is YNNKEL (reference sequence). The V segment lost 4 bases and the J segment 2 bases; nucleotides outside the gene matches: 5. For the CDR3, the DNA is TGTGCCAGCAGCCGAGGGACTAGAGACACAGATACGCAGTATTTT. It yields the protein CASSRGTRDTDTQYF.

The V call is TRBV5-1, the J call TRBJ2-2; 7 bases align to TRBD2. CDR1 and CDR2 from the germline V gene are SGHRS and YFSETQ. The length of the CDR3 is 14 residues. Losses at the gene ends were 4 bases for V and 6 bases for J; bases not matched to a gene: 6. DNA of the CDR3: TGCGCCAGCAGCAACGCGGGGGTGGCCGGGGAGCTGTTTTTT. Translation gives CASSNAGVAGELFF.